This T cell receptor (beta chain) appears in the sequencing data of a study of technical replicates of blood from a handful of donors (dated by TCRdb to 2016 to 2017). The CDR3, from cysteine to phenylalanine, totals 15 residues. Only CDR3 DNA remains: 45 bases, in frame from the first base. Relative to germline, V is 3 bases shorter and J is 0 bases shorter, with 9 bases between their ends. CDR1 and CDR2, looked up from the germline V gene, are KGHSH and LQKENI. As to this clone: Its antigen is currently not known. It has no much larger one-base neighbor in the sample; base qualities were not kept.

To prepare the library, the immunoSEQ multiplex PCR assay was applied. TCRdb carries this immuneACCESS record with in-frame sequences only. Its versions omit some clonotypes, under half of them owing to an unresolved V gene in the studies checked, with the rest unexplained. Present in this sample are roughly 15,000 clones, 65% to 85% of which were seen just once. 10% of the sample goes to the ten largest clones. This clonotype was sampled from a human donor in good health. Some clones in this sample may be carry-over from other donors' samples. This receptor chain uses TRBV18 and TRBJ1-5, with the identity of the D gene unclear. Sequences were obtained from PBMCs. This receptor carries the CDR3 CASSPGQDSNQPQHF. The sequenced DNA is TGTGCCAGCTCACCGGGCCAAGATAGCAATCAGCCCCAGCATTTT.